These 17 T cell receptor beta chains share one sample of origin, sequenced in a study of blood T cell repertoires in COVID-19. Profiled with immunoSEQ multiplex PCR; TCRdb holds only in-frame clones, not every one. The sample records under 150,000 clones, around 85% being singletons. The sample consisted of peripheral blood. Every receptor here comes from a woman aged 80 or over with acute or convalescent COVID-19.

The rearrangement links TRBV7-9 to TRBJ2-7; D might be TRBD2 (5 bases). Germline CDR1 SEHNR, CDR2 FQNEAQ (reference sequence). V lost 0 bases, J lost 5 bases, and 8 bases lay in between. The CDR3 covers 13 residues. This chain's CDR3 is CASSLAGENEQYF. The CDR3 bases are TGTGCCAGCAGCTTAGCGGGAGAGAACGAGCAGTACTTC. The full variable domain, completed using reference TRBV7-9 and TRBJ2-7, is DTGVSQNPRHKITKRGQNVTFRCDPISEHNRLYWYRQTLGQGPEFLTYFQNEAQLEKSRLLSDRFSAERPKGSFSTLEIQRTEQGDSAMYLCASSLAGENEQYFGPGTRLTVT.

The J gene is TRBJ2-7, the V gene TRBV7-2; maybe TRBD1 (5 bases). Looked up from germline, CDR1 is SGHTA and CDR2 is FQGNSA. The CDR3 length is 14 residues. The V gene lost 0 bases and the J gene lost 5 bases, with 11 bases spanning the gap. The CDR3 nucleotides are TGTGCCAGCAGCTTAGCAGGGGATGAAAACGAGCAGTACTTC. Translation gives CASSLAGDENEQYF.

V usage is TRBV6-2 or TRBV6-3 and J usage is TRBJ1-3; 7 bases map to TRBD1. The CDR3 has 15 amino acids. CDR1 is MNHEY, CDR2 SVGEGT, per germline. The J segment lost 4 bases and the V segment lost 6 bases, leaving 9 bases of the junction unmatched. The CDR3 here is CASSEPTGTGNTIYF. CDR3 sequence (DNA): TGTGCCAGCAGCGAACCGACAGGGACGGGAAACACCATATATTTT.

A single count supports this clone. V and J are TRBV7-2 and TRBJ2-6; D ambiguous. The germline CDR1 and CDR2 sequences are SGHTA and FQGNSA. V lost 0 bases, J lost 0 bases, and 18 bases lay in between. The CDR3 runs to 20 residues. The CDR3 bases are TGTGCCAGCAGCTTAGCGCAGGTACCCTACTTCTCCTCTGGGGCCAACGTCCTGACTTTC. This gives the protein CASSLAQVPYFSSGANVLTF.

The chain has TRBV30 and TRBJ1-6, with D maybe TRBD1 (5 bases). The V end lost 2 bases, the J end lost 0 bases, and 8 bases lay between the germline ends. This CDR3 comprises 15 residues. Per the germline V gene, CDR1 is GTSNPN and CDR2 is SVGIG (reference sequence). The CDR3 DNA reads TGTGCCTGGAGTAGGGGAAGCTCCTATAATTCACCCCTCCACTTT. This gives the protein CAWSRGSSYNSPLHF.

The chain uses TRBV11-2 and TRBJ1-2; TRBD1 agrees at 7 bases. This CDR3 has 18 amino acids. After removal of 0 bases from V and 4 bases from J, the junction contained 14 bases not matched to a gene. Germline V gene data show CDR1 as SGHAT and CDR2 as FQNNGV. CDR3 protein: CASSLDFTFTGESYGYTF. In DNA form, the CDR3 reads TGTGCCAGCAGCTTAGATTTCACCTTTACAGGGGAGAGCTATGGCTACACCTTC.

This clone was found once. The gene calls are TRBV7-2 and TRBJ2-6, with a tentative D call TRBD1 (6 bases). Germline CDR1 reads SGHTA; CDR2 reads FQGNSA. There are 15 residues in the CDR3. V was cut by 3 bases and J by 2 bases, with 8 bases left in between. CDR3 coding DNA: TGTGCCAGCAGCTTTACAGGGACTGGGGCCAACGTCCTGACTTTC. Translation gives CASSFTGTGANVLTF.

The chain employs TRBV6-1 and TRBJ2-2, with 7 bases that match TRBD2. Germline assignment: CDR1 MNHNS and CDR2 SASEGT. Unmatched junction bases numbered 4, after V lost 6 bases and J lost 0 bases. The CDR3 covers 15 residues. The CDR3, as DNA: TGTGCCAGCAGAAGGACTAGTTCGAACACCGGGGAGCTGTTTTTT. Its translation: CASRRTSSNTGELFF.

The V call is TRBV5-6, the J call TRBJ1-1; D remains ambiguous. The germline V gene has CDR1 SGHDT and CDR2 YYEEEE. The CDR3 contains 17 residues. V was pared by 1 base and J by 1 base, with 17 bases between. This chain's CDR3 is CASSLPGSTSENTEAFF. The CDR3 DNA reads as TGTGCCAGCAGCTTGCCGGGTTCGACTTCCGAGAACACTGAAGCTTTCTTT.

The J gene is TRBJ2-2, the V gene TRBV30, with 7 positions matching TRBD2. The V gene end was trimmed by 5 bases and the J gene end by 0 bases; junction bases not matched to a gene: 12. In germline, CDR1 is GTSNPN, CDR2 SVGIG (reference sequence). This CDR3 has 17 amino acids. The CDR3 reads CAWEVGRGSSNTGELFF. As DNA, the CDR3 is TGTGCCTGGGAGGTTGGGCGGGGGTCCTCGAACACCGGGGAGCTGTTTTTT.

V gene TRBV6-5 combines with J gene TRBJ1-5; no clear D. Germline V gives CDR1 MNHEY, CDR2 SVGAGI. V was trimmed by 10 bases and J by 6 bases, leaving 13 bases between them. The CDR3 contains 12 residues. The CDR3, as DNA: TGTGCCACCGAGGACTTCGGTCAGCCCCAGCATTTT. Its translation is CATEDFGQPQHF.

V gene TRBV7-9 combines with J gene TRBJ2-7; 10 bases are a match to TRBD2. CDR1 and CDR2 (germline): SEHNR, FQNEAQ (reference sequence). V lost 5 bases to trimming and J lost 7 bases; unmatched junction nucleotides: 8. This CDR3 has 14 residues. The CDR3 DNA reads as TGTGCCAGCAGCCAGGCTAGCGGGGGCCGGGAGCAGTACTTC. Protein product: CASSQASGGREQYF.

The table lists this clone with a few counts. The chain joins TRBV5-1 to TRBJ2-7; TRBD2 agrees at 8 bases. Trimming removed 5 bases from V and 0 bases from J; junction bases left unmatched: 10. Germline V gene data show CDR1 as SGHRS and CDR2 as YFSETQ. The CDR3 length is 16 residues. CDR3 nucleotide sequence: TGCGCCAGCAGTGCTAGCGGGTACACAAGCTCCTACGAGCAGTACTTC. Amino acids: CASSASGYTSSYEQYF.

The genes are TRBV19 and TRBJ1-2; perhaps TRBD1 as D (6 bases). CDR3 size: 14 residues. The germline gives CDR1 LNHDA, CDR2 SQIVND (reference sequence). V gave up 3 bases and J gave up 0 bases, with 8 bases separating them. CDR3 sequence: CASSMDRTNYGYTF. In DNA, the CDR3 is TGTGCCAGTAGTATGGACAGAACTAACTATGGCTACACCTTC.

A single count supports this clone. The chain employs TRBV7-6 and TRBJ1-2, with 7 bases fitting TRBD1. J was trimmed by 6 bases and V by 5 bases; bases with no gene match: 12. CDR1 and CDR2 from the germline V gene are SGHVS and FNYEAQ. The CDR3 loop spans 15 amino acids. CDR3 residues: CASSPGTVSPDGYTF. DNA for the CDR3: TGTGCCAGCAGCCCCGGGACAGTTAGTCCTGATGGCTACACCTTC.

The chain is built from TRBV5-1 and TRBJ2-4, with D perhaps matching TRBD1 (6 bases). The CDR3 totals 15 residues. The V gene's germline CDR1 is SGHRS and CDR2 YFSETQ. V was cut by 3 bases and J by 4 bases, with 14 bases left in between. CDR3 residues: CASSSAGTPKNIQYF. The CDR3 DNA is TGCGCCAGCAGCTCGGCCGGGACACCGAAAAACATTCAGTACTTC.

The rearrangement joins TRBV5-6 to TRBJ2-7; 8 bases agree with TRBD2. Germline-derived CDR1 and CDR2 are SGHDT and YYEEEE. J lost 0 bases, V lost 1 base, and 3 bases had no gene match. There are 15 residues in the CDR3. CDR3 residues: CASSLYGRASYEQYF. CDR3 DNA: TGTGCCAGCAGCTTGTACGGGAGGGCCTCCTACGAGCAGTACTTC.